This TCR beta chain was retrieved from a study of shared clonotypes between healthy human individuals. Worth noting for this clone: Antigen specificity is unknown.

Overall study results and limits: It was only blood that was sampled, and tissue repertoires likely differ. Against clonotypes common to all four donors, non-shared ones had lower generation probabilities.

The CDR3 runs 17 residues. J was trimmed by 4 bases and V by 0 bases; bases with no gene match: 9. Germline V gives CDR1 SGHNT, CDR2 YYREEE (reference sequence). Clones were sequenced by immunoSEQ multiplex PCR, and TCRdb holds only the in-frame ones, with some missing. Of about 2.4 million clones in the sample, over 85% were seen once. Free of recent acute infections or vaccinations, the donors were healthy HIV-negative adults. The clonotype was recovered from a man aged 18 to 35 in good health. Sequenced material: naive CD4+ T cells sorted from blood. Subset reported: CD45RA+ positively selected. This chain uses TRBV5-4 with TRBJ1-1; 10 nucleotides match TRBD1. The CDR3 DNA is TGTGCCAGCAGCTTGGCCTACAGGACAGGGGGAGGCACTGAAGCTTTCTTT. It yields the protein CASSLAYRTGGGTEAFF.